This TCR beta chain is from a study of blood T cell repertoires in COVID-19. Across the study: PBMCs, B-cell-depleted T cells, or T cells were the source of the cDNA or gDNA that made up the material.

This clone has just one count. Original processing notes: Estimated nucleated cell counts came from reference gene primer amplification. Sequenced by immunoSEQ multiplex PCR; TCRdb stores in-frame clones only, minus some. The V and J calls and clone size are taken from that table; D and trimming were inferred from the DNA. The sample carries about 24,000 clones, 65% to 85% recorded once. The germline V gene has CDR1 GTSNPN and CDR2 SVGIG (reference sequence). The V gene lost 4 bases and the J gene lost 0 bases, with 9 bases spanning the gap. This CDR3 contains 13 residues. This TCR came from a man in his fifties with COVID-19, enrolled during active disease. V usage is TRBV30 and J usage is TRBJ1-1; D is perhaps TRBD1 (5 bases). Sequencing was carried out using peripheral blood. CDR3 sequence reads: CAWTSGVNTEAFF. For the CDR3, the DNA is TGTGCCTGGACCTCGGGGGTGAACACTGAAGCTTTCTTT.